These T cell receptor beta chains were read from a single sample in a study of blood T cells in healthy people across ages. TCRdb re-called the 5' RACE reads through MiXCR, storing one row per CDR3 protein. The sample carries just over 800,000 distinct CDR3 sequences, approximately 67% recorded once. The sequenced sample consisted of blood. Every receptor here comes from a man aged 25 to 40 in good health. Both conserved end residues are trimmed from each CDR3. Each record gives: D gene, clone size, J gene, V gene, CDR3 protein. The D gene is left open where the match is weak. The listing skips clone size in some rows; elsewhere it reads once, few, many or a size class.

D: NA; size: few; J: TRBJ1-2; V: TRBV5-6; CDR3: ASSPPDGGRGYT
D: TRBD1; size: NA; J: TRBJ1-1; V: TRBV7-6; CDR3: ASSLRGQGLGYTEAF
D: NA; size: few; J: TRBJ2-3; V: TRBV20-1; CDR3: SATTDTQY
D: NA; size: many; J: TRBJ2-3; V: TRBV28; CDR3: ASIRGSGFGDTQY
D: NA; size: NA; J: NA; V: TRBV29-1; CDR3: SVALTVVETQY
D: NA; size: NA; J: TRBJ1-4; V: TRBV7-2; CDR3: ASSLVGGSNEKLF
D: NA; size: many; J: TRBJ2-3; V: TRBV29-1; CDR3: SVEPPFATDTQY
D: TRBD2; size: NA; J: NA; V: TRBV29-1; CDR3: SVEGFSPGLGYNEQY
D: NA; size: NA; J: TRBJ2-1; V: TRBV9; CDR3: ASSVHGGPETYNEQF
D: TRBD1; size: few; J: TRBJ2-7; V: TRBV4-3; CDR3: ASSQGGGQGDEQY
D: NA; size: few; J: TRBJ2-7; V: TRBV5-1; CDR3: ASSWAGTTYEQY
D: TRBD1; size: NA; J: TRBJ2-7; V: TRBV5-1; CDR3: ASSFYGTGLAYEQY
D: NA; size: NA; J: TRBJ2-1; V: TRBV5-6; CDR3: ASSFRTTWGEQF
D: NA; size: NA; J: TRBJ2-1; V: TRBV10-3; CDR3: AISRNNEQF
D: NA; size: NA; J: TRBJ1-5; V: TRBV28; CDR3: ASSYGEVSNQPQH
D: NA; size: NA; J: NA; V: TRBV6-9; CDR3: ASSYSAGLPETQY
D: TRBD2; size: few; J: TRBJ2-3; V: TRBV20-1; CDR3: SAHGLAGSDTQY
D: NA; size: NA; J: TRBJ2-1; V: TRBV4-2; CDR3: ASSQDPDNEQF
D: NA; size: NA; J: TRBJ1-5; V: TRBV7-2; CDR3: ASSWERSQPQH
D: NA; size: NA; J: TRBJ2-7; V: TRBV29-1; CDR3: SAAYGISYEQY
D: NA; size: NA; J: TRBJ2-6; V: TRBV12-3/TRBV12-4; CDR3: ASSPEVPSGANVLT
D: TRBD1; size: NA; J: TRBJ2-1; V: TRBV4-3; CDR3: ASSMTGEGYNEQF
D: NA; size: NA; J: TRBJ2-7; V: TRBV6-5; CDR3: ASSRGPLYEQY
D: NA; size: NA; J: TRBJ1-2; V: TRBV6-5; CDR3: ASTRGGNSYGYT